Listed below are T cell receptor beta chains from one sample, sequenced in a study of T cell repertoires in cytomegalovirus infection. One entry per CDR3 protein, called by TCRdb with MiXCR from the reads. Of hundreds of thousands of distinct CDR3 sequences listed, around 10% were seen once; the top ten hold around 2.4%. Sequenced material: PBMCs. The receptors here all came from a human donor in good health (CMV status not recorded). Some clones in this sample may be carry-over from other donors' samples. CDR3s include the opening cysteine and the closing phenylalanine or tryptophan. The order of the fields is V gene, D gene, clone size, J gene, CDR3 protein, CDR3 DNA. The D gene is left open where the match is weak. Size is omitted from some rows. Given values are once, few, many or a class for expanded clones.

V: TRBV28
D: .
size: many
J: TRBJ2-5
CDR3: CASSFRRGTGWGTQYF
DNA: TGTGCCAGCAGTTTCCGGAGGGGGACCGGATGGGGGACCCAGTACTTC

V: TRBV25-1
D: .
size: few
J: TRBJ1-2
CDR3: CASSEAAAVNYGYTF
DNA: TGTGCCAGCAGTGAGGCCGCCGCGGTTAACTATGGCTACACCTTC

V: TRBV29-1
D: TRBD2
size: many
J: TRBJ2-5
CDR3: CSVEDKSLAGGPKTQYF
DNA: TGCAGCGTTGAAGACAAAAGTCTAGCGGGGGGGCCGAAGACCCAGTACTTC

V: TRBV10-2
D: .
size: many
J: TRBJ2-1
CDR3: CASSESTDEQFF
DNA: TGCGCCAGCAGTGAGTCGACGGATGAGCAGTTCTTC

V: TRBV13
D: .
size: many
J: TRBJ1-2
CDR3: CASSSSEGYTF
DNA: TGTGCCAGCAGCTCATCGGAAGGCTACACCTTC

V: TRBV9
D: .
size: .
J: TRBJ2-1
CDR3: CASSVAGGDYNEQFF
DNA: TGTGCCAGCAGCGTAGCCGGGGGCGATTACAATGAGCAGTTCTTC

V: TRBV4-2
D: .
size: few
J: TRBJ1-3
CDR3: CASSQGRTISGNTIYF
DNA: TGTGCCAGCAGCCAAGGCCGGACCATCTCTGGAAACACCATATATTTT

V: TRBV28
D: .
size: many
J: TRBJ2-5
CDR3: CASTSPNWQGETQYF
DNA: TGTGCCAGCACTTCACCAAACTGGCAGGGAGAGACCCAGTACTTC

V: TRBV20-1
D: TRBD2
size: .
J: TRBJ2-5
CDR3: CSARGRQRGKIETQYF
DNA: TGCAGTGCTAGAGGTCGCCAGCGGGGAAAAATAGAGACCCAGTACTTC

V: TRBV2
D: TRBD1
size: many
J: TRBJ1-2
CDR3: CASRLDGTGFNGYTF
DNA: TGTGCCAGCAGACTCGACGGGACAGGGTTCAATGGCTACACCTTC

V: TRBV6-1
D: .
size: many
J: TRBJ1-1
CDR3: CAIRADVGHRGYTEAFF
DNA: TGTGCCATCCGAGCCGATGTAGGACACCGAGGGTACACTGAAGCTTTCTTT

V: TRBV20-1
D: .
size: many
J: TRBJ2-3
CDR3: CSARILTDTQYF
DNA: TGCAGTGCTAGAATTCTCACAGATACGCAGTATTTT

V: TRBV20-1
D: TRBD2
size: .
J: TRBJ2-3
CDR3: CSAIRLAGTTQYF
DNA: TGCAGTGCGATACGACTAGCGGGGACTACGCAGTATTTT

V: TRBV9
D: TRBD2
size: few
J: TRBJ2-3
CDR3: CASSVDSGAATDTQYF
DNA: TGTGCCAGCAGCGTAGATAGCGGGGCGGCCACAGATACGCAGTATTTT

V: TRBV7-2
D: TRBD1
size: many
J: TRBJ2-3
CDR3: CASSLFGTESTDTQYF
DNA: TGTGCCAGCAGCTTATTTGGGACAGAAAGCACAGATACGCAGTATTTT

V: TRBV7-9
D: TRBD1
size: few
J: TRBJ1-6
CDR3: CASSSWTGGRYNSPLHF
DNA: TGTGCCAGCAGCTCATGGACAGGGGGTCGTTATAATTCACCCCTCCACTTT

V: TRBV10-3
D: .
size: few
J: TRBJ2-1
CDR3: CAISQQATNNEQFF
DNA: TGTGCCATCAGTCAACAGGCAACCAACAATGAGCAGTTCTTC